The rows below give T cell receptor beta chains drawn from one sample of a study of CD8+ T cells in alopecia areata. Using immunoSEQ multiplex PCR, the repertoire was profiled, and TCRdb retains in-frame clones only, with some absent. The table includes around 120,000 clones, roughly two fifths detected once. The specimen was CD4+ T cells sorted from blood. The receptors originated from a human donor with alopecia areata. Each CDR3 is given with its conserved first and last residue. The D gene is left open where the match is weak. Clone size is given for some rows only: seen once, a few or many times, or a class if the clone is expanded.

DNA: TGTGCCAGCAGCTTATCGGGGCGGCGCACTGAAGCTTTCTTT; CDR3: CASSLSGRRTEAFF; size: few; J: TRBJ1-1; D: -; V: TRBV7-9
DNA: TGCAGCGTTGCCAGGACAGGGAGCGAGACCCAGTACTTC; CDR3: CSVARTGSETQYF; size: few; J: TRBJ2-5; D: TRBD1; V: TRBV29-1
DNA: TGCGCCAGCAGCCAGGCGGGACAAGGTACGCAGTATTTT; CDR3: CASSQAGQGTQYF; size: few; J: TRBJ2-3; D: -; V: TRBV4-1
DNA: TGTGCCAGCAGTTCAGAAGGGAATAATTTGAGAGCCTATGGCTACACCTTC; CDR3: CASSSEGNNLRAYGYTF; size: -; J: TRBJ1-2; D: -; V: TRBV28
DNA: TGTGCCATCACCGTAGCGGGAGATCGGAATGAGCAGTTCTTC; CDR3: CAITVAGDRNEQFF; size: -; J: TRBJ2-1; D: TRBD2; V: TRBV10-3
DNA: TGTGCCAGCTCACCTTCAAGACAGTCCGAGCAGTACTTC; CDR3: CASSPSRQSEQYF; size: -; J: TRBJ2-7; D: -; V: TRBV18
DNA: TGCAGCGTACGAGCGCATACGCAGTATTTT; CDR3: CSVRAHTQYF; size: few; J: TRBJ2-3; D: -; V: TRBV29-1
DNA: TGCAGCGCACAGACTAGCGGGAGGGCCGGGACCGGGGAGCTGTTTTTT; CDR3: CSAQTSGRAGTGELFF; size: -; J: TRBJ2-2; D: TRBD2; V: TRBV29-1
DNA: TGTGCTAGCAGCTTAGCGCAGGGGGATTCCCTCCACTTT; CDR3: CASSLAQGDSLHF; size: -; J: TRBJ1-6; D: TRBD1; V: TRBV7-7
DNA: TGTGCCAGCAGTTCCTCTTCAGCGGGGGACAGTTCCTACGAGCAGTACTTC; CDR3: CASSSSSAGDSSYEQYF; size: -; J: TRBJ2-7; D: -; V: TRBV28
DNA: TGTGCCAGCAGCTTCGCCCACAGGGTTCAAGAGACCCAGTACTTC; CDR3: CASSFAHRVQETQYF; size: once; J: TRBJ2-5; D: -; V: TRBV5-4
DNA: TGTGCCAGCAGCATCCGACAGGGAGACAATGAAAAACTGTTTTTT; CDR3: CASSIRQGDNEKLFF; size: few; J: TRBJ1-4; D: TRBD1; V: TRBV7-9
DNA: TGTGCCATCAGTGCTCCTCTTCGCGGGTTGGCAGATACGCAGTATTTT; CDR3: CAISAPLRGLADTQYF; size: few; J: TRBJ2-3; D: -; V: TRBV10-3
DNA: TGCAGCGTTGGTGAGCGGGAGGGCTCCTACGAGCAGTACTTC; CDR3: CSVGEREGSYEQYF; size: few; J: TRBJ2-7; D: TRBD2; V: TRBV29-1
DNA: TGTGCCAGCAGCCTAAGACTAGCGGGAAGGAGTGAGCAGTTCTTC; CDR3: CASSLRLAGRSEQFF; size: -; J: TRBJ2-1; D: TRBD2; V: TRBV7-2
DNA: TGTGCCAGCAGCTCTACAGGGGTGGAGACCCAGTACTTC; CDR3: CASSSTGVETQYF; size: few; J: TRBJ2-5; D: TRBD1; V: TRBV7-9
DNA: TGCAGCGTTGGAAGTCGAGGGGATAACACTGAAGCTTTCTTT; CDR3: CSVGSRGDNTEAFF; size: few; J: TRBJ1-1; D: -; V: TRBV29-1
DNA: TGCAGCGGGGGACTCAGCACAGATACGCAGTATTTT; CDR3: CSGGLSTDTQYF; size: few; J: TRBJ2-3; D: -; V: TRBV29-1
DNA: TGTGCCAGCAGCCCATCCGTGGCGGGGCCAAGAAAATTCTTC; CDR3: CASSPSVAGPRKFF; size: -; J: TRBJ2-1; D: -; V: TRBV7-3
DNA: TGCAGCGTTGAAAAGGCACGCACAGATACGCAGTATTTT; CDR3: CSVEKARTDTQYF; size: -; J: TRBJ2-3; D: -; V: TRBV29-1
DNA: TGCAGCGTGAAAACGACCTTGAACACTGAAGCTTTCTTT; CDR3: CSVKTTLNTEAFF; size: few; J: TRBJ1-1; D: -; V: TRBV29-1
DNA: TGCAGCGTTGAGGAATCAGGGGCCAACGTCCTGACTTTC; CDR3: CSVEESGANVLTF; size: -; J: TRBJ2-6; D: -; V: TRBV29-1